The rows below give T cell receptor beta chains drawn from one sample of a study of blood T cell repertoires in COVID-19. Profiled with immunoSEQ multiplex PCR; TCRdb holds only in-frame clones, not every one. This table holds approximately 170,000 clones, 80% to 90% found once. The sequencing input was peripheral blood. The source of these receptors is a man in his forties or fifties with active or convalescent COVID-19. Both conserved end residues are part of each CDR3.

V	CDR3
TRBV3-1/TRBV3-2	CASSQELSFTGELFF
TRBV6-5	CASSYGGGGNTIYF
TRBV10-1	CASKPDPGNTIYF
TRBV10-1	CASSDPRSVGYTF
TRBV5-4	CASSPRQGAVGNSPLHF
TRBV20-1	CSASGEFNEKLFF
TRBV24-1	CATSGFTEQFF
TRBV19	CASSLTNTGELFF
TRBV2	CASGWGRGSYGYTF
TRBV6-5	CASSPGWAGSGELFF
TRBV3-1/TRBV3-2	CASSPYSSNEKLFF
TRBV28	CASSLYSGLNQPQHF
TRBV5-1	CASSPPGGSGSADTQYF
TRBV6-1	CASSEVESPLHF
TRBV6-5	CAIRRTSGDGYTF
TRBV19	CASTKDRGVNYGYTF
TRBV7-9	CASSGLYEQYF
TRBV4-1	CASSQGQGADTEAFF
TRBV9	CASSVSDNSGNTIYF
TRBV19	CASSTRTGGTNVLTF
TRBV4-2	CASRLAGGSYNEQFF
TRBV7-3	CASSLRTGTQETQYF
TRBV7-9	CASSLGGPYGYTF
TRBV7-6	CASSLAALDNSPLHF
TRBV7-3	CASSRGSGNTIYF
TRBV7-3	CASSLRRLADPENEQFF
TRBV29-1	CSVGTPANYGYTF
TRBV6-4	CASSRAGVWTYEQYF
TRBV7-2	CASSGPSGFSYEQYF
TRBV6-6	CASMGLDGQPQHF
TRBV28	CASSLLAGENTEAFF
TRBV4-2	CASSQDYSGNNYGYTF
TRBV5-1	CASSLEGQLYNEQFF
TRBV6-2/TRBV6-3	CASSTPAGADGYTF
TRBV27	CASSGGNQPQHF
TRBV18	CASSPRTGGQSSGTEAFF
TRBV5-1	CASSLRTDLNTEAFF
TRBV19	CASNGGRGFDEQFF
TRBV5-6	CASSRLQGNTEAFF
TRBV12-3/TRBV12-4	CASSSGYEQFF
TRBV12-3/TRBV12-4	CASSWSRDTQYF
TRBV7-2	CASSSRQGAYQPQHF
TRBV6-6	CASSSRTGPDYGYTF
TRBV9	CASSVDREGHEQYF
TRBV19	CASSGEQGSYNSPLHF
TRBV19	CASKTRSQETQYF
TRBV21-1	CASSKGNSTDTQYF
TRBV4-3	CASSQVTGFSTEAFF
TRBV3-1/TRBV3-2	CASSQDAAGGLNEQFF
TRBV7-3	CASSTLAGPGNEQFF
TRBV29-1	CSGMTGSVGTGELFF
TRBV19	CASTPGGGSSYEQYF